There are a few counts of the clone carrying this TCR beta chain. The antigen remains undetermined. The source of the sample is a study of response to subunit inactivated influenza vaccine. MiXCR, applied by TCRdb to the RT-PCR reads, yields one record per CDR3 protein. The sample has about 520,000 distinct CDR3 sequences; more than 7% are singletons. Trimming removed 7 bases at V and 4 bases at J, with 11 bases between. The CDR3 is made up of 13 amino acids. The germline CDR1 and CDR2 sequences are MNHNS and SASEGT. Study conclusions and caveats: Authors suggested few new T cells are recruited by each seasonal influenza vaccination.

This material consisted of PBMCs from blood, taken less than 30 months after vaccination. This chain connects TRBV6-1 to TRBJ1-5; D perhaps matches TRBD1 (6 bases). This receptor was taken from a man aged 50-75 years who received an inactivated influenza vaccine. CDR3 bases: TGTGCCAGCACCAGGGGTAGGAATCAGCCCCAGCATTTT. Protein: CASTRGRNQPQHF.